This is a list of T cell receptor beta chains from one sample in a study of blood T cell repertoires in COVID-19. Using immunoSEQ multiplex PCR, the repertoire was profiled, and TCRdb retains in-frame clones only, with some absent. Altogether nearly 250,000 clones are present, about 83% being singletons, with the ten largest covering 2% to 2.5%. Material: PBMCs or T cells enriched from blood (not recorded which). The receptor source for this set is a woman aged 50 to 60 who had recovered from COVID-19. The CDR3 runs from the conserved cysteine through the conserved F or W. Each record gives: J gene, V gene, clone size, D gene, CDR3 protein, CDR3 DNA. D genes are given only for firm matches. Clone size is not always given. Where it is, it says once, few, many or a class for expanded clones.

j_call: TRBJ2-7; v_call: TRBV24-1; clone_size: once; d_call: TRBD2; cdr3_aa: CATSAVTSGSSGEQYF; cdr3_nt: TGTGCCACCAGTGCCGTGACTAGCGGGAGTTCTGGCGAGCAGTACTTC
j_call: TRBJ1-2; v_call: TRBV7-9; clone_size: NA; d_call: TRBD1; cdr3_aa: CAKRDRGDGGYTF; cdr3_nt: TGTGCCAAGCGGGACAGGGGCGATGGTGGCTACACCTTC
j_call: TRBJ1-1; v_call: TRBV27; clone_size: NA; d_call: TRBD1; cdr3_aa: CASSQGTDLNTEAFF; cdr3_nt: TGTGCCAGCAGCCAAGGGACAGACCTGAACACTGAAGCTTTCTTT
j_call: TRBJ1-4; v_call: TRBV4-2; clone_size: NA; d_call: TRBD1; cdr3_aa: CASSQDKGTGVEKLFF; cdr3_nt: TGTGCCAGCAGCCAAGATAAGGGGACAGGAGTTGAAAAACTGTTTTTT
j_call: TRBJ2-3; v_call: TRBV11-2; clone_size: NA; d_call: NA; cdr3_aa: CASSLGPGPQGTQYF; cdr3_nt: TGTGCCAGCAGCCTCGGCCCAGGGCCCCAGGGTACGCAGTATTTT
j_call: TRBJ1-3; v_call: TRBV4-2; clone_size: NA; d_call: NA; cdr3_aa: CASSQEGLLSGNTIYF; cdr3_nt: TGTGCCAGCAGCCAAGAGGGGCTACTCTCTGGAAACACCATATATTTT
j_call: TRBJ2-1; v_call: TRBV28; clone_size: once; d_call: NA; cdr3_aa: CASTPGGVEYNEQFF; cdr3_nt: TGTGCCAGCACCCCCGGGGGAGTCGAGTACAATGAGCAGTTCTTC
j_call: TRBJ2-6; v_call: TRBV28; clone_size: NA; d_call: TRBD1; cdr3_aa: CASSFYRTGGSGANVLTF; cdr3_nt: TGTGCCAGCAGTTTCTACCGGACAGGGGGCTCTGGGGCCAACGTCCTGACTTTC
j_call: TRBJ2-5; v_call: TRBV29-1; clone_size: NA; d_call: TRBD1; cdr3_aa: CSVGQTQETQYF; cdr3_nt: TGCAGCGTGGGACAGACCCAAGAGACCCAGTACTTC
j_call: TRBJ1-2; v_call: TRBV5-4; clone_size: NA; d_call: NA; cdr3_aa: CASSLFQGPGYTF; cdr3_nt: TGTGCCAGCAGCTTGTTTCAGGGGCCCGGCTACACCTTC
j_call: TRBJ1-6; v_call: TRBV28; clone_size: NA; d_call: NA; cdr3_aa: CASRTAYNSPLHF; cdr3_nt: TGTGCCAGCAGAACAGCTTATAATTCACCCCTCCACTTT
j_call: TRBJ1-1; v_call: TRBV11-2; clone_size: NA; d_call: TRBD1; cdr3_aa: CASSSWSGTGDEAFF; cdr3_nt: TGTGCCAGCAGCTCCTGGTCCGGGACAGGGGATGAAGCTTTCTTT
j_call: TRBJ1-5; v_call: TRBV6-5; clone_size: NA; d_call: TRBD1; cdr3_aa: CASSRTGDGNQPQHF; cdr3_nt: TGTGCCAGCAGTAGGACAGGGGATGGCAATCAGCCCCAGCATTTT
j_call: TRBJ1-6; v_call: TRBV18; clone_size: NA; d_call: TRBD1; cdr3_aa: CASSRTTTGGQQYNSPLHF; cdr3_nt: TGTGCCAGCTCACGTACCACGACAGGGGGCCAACAATATAATTCACCCCTCCACTTT
j_call: TRBJ2-2; v_call: TRBV4-1; clone_size: NA; d_call: NA; cdr3_aa: CASSQDRNTGELFF; cdr3_nt: TGCGCCAGCAGCCAAGACCGGAACACCGGGGAGCTGTTTTTT
j_call: TRBJ2-3; v_call: TRBV5-4; clone_size: NA; d_call: TRBD2; cdr3_aa: CASSRTTLAGDTDTQYF; cdr3_nt: TGTGCCAGCAGCCGGACCACCTTAGCGGGGGACACAGATACGCAGTATTTT
j_call: TRBJ1-2; v_call: TRBV7-6; clone_size: NA; d_call: TRBD1; cdr3_aa: CASSLRTGSYGYTF; cdr3_nt: TGTGCCAGCAGCCTACGGACAGGGTCCTATGGCTACACCTTC
j_call: TRBJ2-7; v_call: TRBV29-1; clone_size: NA; d_call: TRBD1; cdr3_aa: CSVARDRAGEQYF; cdr3_nt: TGCAGCGTTGCGAGGGACAGGGCCGGCGAGCAGTACTTC
j_call: TRBJ2-1; v_call: TRBV30; clone_size: NA; d_call: NA; cdr3_aa: CAWRGLGAGENEQFF; cdr3_nt: TGTGCCTGGAGGGGACTGGGGGCGGGGGAAAATGAGCAGTTCTTC
j_call: TRBJ1-2; v_call: TRBV18; clone_size: NA; d_call: NA; cdr3_aa: CASSPLVQLKEGYTF; cdr3_nt: TGTGCCAGCTCACCATTGGTTCAGCTGAAGGAGGGCTACACCTTC
j_call: TRBJ1-1; v_call: TRBV15; clone_size: NA; d_call: NA; cdr3_aa: CATSRARGGGTEAFF; cdr3_nt: TGTGCCACCAGCAGAGCGAGAGGGGGTGGCACTGAAGCTTTCTTT
j_call: TRBJ1-2; v_call: TRBV4-3; clone_size: NA; d_call: TRBD1; cdr3_aa: CASSQDRGSYGYTF; cdr3_nt: TGCGCCAGCAGCCAAGACAGGGGGTCCTATGGCTACACCTTC
j_call: TRBJ2-2; v_call: TRBV3-1/TRBV3-2; clone_size: NA; d_call: NA; cdr3_aa: CASSPIDSTGELFF; cdr3_nt: TGTGCCAGCAGCCCAATCGACAGCACCGGGGAGCTGTTTTTT
j_call: TRBJ1-1; v_call: TRBV2; clone_size: few; d_call: NA; cdr3_aa: CASREGLWVSSEAFF; cdr3_nt: TGTGCCAGCAGGGAGGGGTTGTGGGTGTCCTCTGAAGCTTTCTTT
j_call: TRBJ2-3; v_call: TRBV7-3; clone_size: NA; d_call: NA; cdr3_aa: CASSPWAGPSTDTQYF; cdr3_nt: TGTGCCAGCAGCCCTTGGGCAGGCCCTAGCACAGATACGCAGTATTTT
j_call: TRBJ2-5; v_call: TRBV7-3; clone_size: once; d_call: TRBD2; cdr3_aa: CASSLGRTSGSEETQYF; cdr3_nt: TGTGCCAGCAGCTTAGGGCGGACTAGCGGGAGCGAAGAGACCCAGTACTTC
j_call: TRBJ1-1; v_call: TRBV10-3; clone_size: once; d_call: TRBD1; cdr3_aa: CATRDRGTEAFF; cdr3_nt: TGTGCCACCCGGGACAGGGGGACTGAAGCTTTCTTT
j_call: TRBJ1-5; v_call: TRBV28; clone_size: NA; d_call: NA; cdr3_aa: CASSPGQGPNQPQHF; cdr3_nt: TGTGCCAGCAGTCCAGGCCAGGGCCCTAATCAGCCCCAGCATTTT
j_call: TRBJ2-2; v_call: TRBV11-3; clone_size: NA; d_call: NA; cdr3_aa: CASSLGGPNTGELFF; cdr3_nt: TGTGCCAGCAGCTTAGGGGGGCCAAACACCGGGGAGCTGTTTTTT
j_call: TRBJ2-6; v_call: TRBV19; clone_size: few; d_call: NA; cdr3_aa: CASSNVDRGSGANVLTF; cdr3_nt: TGTGCCAGTAGCAACGTAGACAGAGGCTCTGGGGCCAACGTCCTGACTTTC
j_call: TRBJ2-7; v_call: TRBV30; clone_size: NA; d_call: TRBD1; cdr3_aa: CAWSVRVYRGPTYEQYF; cdr3_nt: TGTGCCTGGAGTGTACGGGTTTACAGGGGGCCGACCTACGAGCAGTACTTC
j_call: TRBJ2-5; v_call: TRBV25-1; clone_size: NA; d_call: TRBD2; cdr3_aa: CASSDPLAGGVQETQYF; cdr3_nt: TGTGCCAGCAGTGATCCCCTAGCGGGAGGGGTTCAAGAGACCCAGTACTTC
j_call: TRBJ1-3; v_call: TRBV28; clone_size: NA; d_call: TRBD1; cdr3_aa: CASKAGGPSLGNTIYF; cdr3_nt: TGTGCCAGCAAGGCAGGGGGCCCCTCGCTTGGAAACACCATATATTTT
j_call: TRBJ2-7; v_call: TRBV27; clone_size: NA; d_call: TRBD1; cdr3_aa: CASGQGSFYEQYF; cdr3_nt: TGTGCCAGCGGACAGGGTTCTTTCTACGAGCAGTACTTC
j_call: TRBJ1-4; v_call: TRBV4-1; clone_size: NA; d_call: TRBD1; cdr3_aa: CASSHPTGGGTKKEKLFF; cdr3_nt: TGCGCCAGCAGCCACCCTACAGGGGGCGGCACCAAAAAGGAAAAACTGTTTTTT
j_call: TRBJ2-5; v_call: TRBV9; clone_size: few; d_call: TRBD2; cdr3_aa: CASSVTSGRGETQYF; cdr3_nt: TGTGCCAGCAGCGTAACTAGCGGGAGAGGTGAGACCCAGTACTTC
j_call: TRBJ2-7; v_call: TRBV5-1; clone_size: NA; d_call: TRBD2; cdr3_aa: CASSLASGGYEQYF; cdr3_nt: TGCGCCAGCAGCTTGGCTAGCGGGGGTTACGAGCAGTACTTC
j_call: TRBJ2-7; v_call: TRBV27; clone_size: NA; d_call: NA; cdr3_aa: CASSLRGGLPYEQYF; cdr3_nt: TGTGCCAGCAGTTTAAGGGGGGGTCTACCTTACGAGCAGTACTTC
j_call: TRBJ2-7; v_call: TRBV19; clone_size: NA; d_call: TRBD2; cdr3_aa: CASSIGPSGPPEQYF; cdr3_nt: TGTGCCAGTAGTATAGGGCCTAGCGGGCCTCCGGAGCAGTACTTC
j_call: TRBJ1-1; v_call: TRBV7-2; clone_size: NA; d_call: TRBD1; cdr3_aa: CASSFAGQVTEAFF; cdr3_nt: TGTGCCAGCAGCTTCGCAGGACAGGTCACTGAAGCTTTCTTT
j_call: TRBJ1-4; v_call: TRBV5-1; clone_size: NA; d_call: NA; cdr3_aa: CASSLTTPNEKLFF; cdr3_nt: TGCGCCAGCAGTTTGACGACACCGAATGAAAAACTGTTTTTT
j_call: TRBJ2-2; v_call: TRBV28; clone_size: NA; d_call: NA; cdr3_aa: CASSLLSPGELFF; cdr3_nt: TGTGCCAGCAGTTTATTGTCTCCCGGGGAGCTGTTTTTT
j_call: TRBJ2-3; v_call: TRBV7-2; clone_size: NA; d_call: NA; cdr3_aa: CASSLDPPRGESADTQYF; cdr3_nt: TGTGCCAGCAGCTTGGACCCACCCCGGGGAGAGAGTGCAGATACGCAGTATTTT
j_call: TRBJ2-3; v_call: TRBV18; clone_size: once; d_call: TRBD1; cdr3_aa: CASSPTGVGTDTQYF; cdr3_nt: TGTGCCAGCTCACCCACAGGGGTCGGGACAGATACGCAGTATTTT
j_call: TRBJ2-3; v_call: TRBV4-3; clone_size: NA; d_call: TRBD1; cdr3_aa: CASSQATQGALSTDTQYF; cdr3_nt: TGCGCCAGCAGCCAGGCTACCCAGGGGGCCCTTAGCACAGATACGCAGTATTTT
j_call: TRBJ2-5; v_call: TRBV11-3; clone_size: NA; d_call: TRBD2; cdr3_aa: CASSFGRSGVQETQYF; cdr3_nt: TGTGCCAGCAGCTTCGGACGGAGCGGGGTACAAGAGACCCAGTACTTC
j_call: TRBJ2-7; v_call: TRBV19; clone_size: NA; d_call: NA; cdr3_aa: CARWWGGPRNEQYF; cdr3_nt: TGTGCCAGGTGGTGGGGGGGGCCGAGGAACGAGCAGTACTTC
j_call: TRBJ2-6; v_call: TRBV30; clone_size: NA; d_call: TRBD1; cdr3_aa: CAWGTGAGANVLTF; cdr3_nt: TGTGCCTGGGGGACAGGGGCAGGGGCCAACGTCCTGACTTTC
j_call: TRBJ2-3; v_call: TRBV14; clone_size: NA; d_call: TRBD2; cdr3_aa: CASSHLLAGGADTQYF; cdr3_nt: TGTGCCAGCAGCCACCTTCTGGCGGGGGGGGCAGATACGCAGTATTTT
j_call: TRBJ1-2; v_call: TRBV7-9; clone_size: NA; d_call: NA; cdr3_aa: CASSSQGQGFYTF; cdr3_nt: TGTGCCAGCAGCTCCCAAGGTCAGGGTTTCTACACCTTC
j_call: TRBJ2-7; v_call: TRBV6-6; clone_size: NA; d_call: TRBD2; cdr3_aa: CASSGRDWVVEQYF; cdr3_nt: TGTGCCAGCAGTGGGAGGGACTGGGTTGTCGAGCAGTACTTC
j_call: TRBJ1-1; v_call: TRBV5-4; clone_size: NA; d_call: NA; cdr3_aa: CASSPSVENTEAFF; cdr3_nt: TGTGCCAGCAGCCCAAGCGTGGAGAACACTGAAGCTTTCTTT
j_call: TRBJ1-5; v_call: TRBV30; clone_size: NA; d_call: TRBD1; cdr3_aa: CAWTGQGLSQPQHF; cdr3_nt: TGTGCCTGGACGGGACAGGGGCTTTCGCAGCCCCAGCATTTT
j_call: TRBJ1-2; v_call: TRBV7-2; clone_size: once; d_call: NA; cdr3_aa: CASSLNAVYGYTF; cdr3_nt: TGTGCCAGCAGCTTGAATGCGGTTTATGGCTACACCTTC
j_call: TRBJ1-1; v_call: TRBV14; clone_size: NA; d_call: NA; cdr3_aa: CASSPDLRGEAFF; cdr3_nt: TGTGCCAGCAGCCCGGACCTAAGGGGTGAAGCTTTCTTT
j_call: TRBJ2-7; v_call: TRBV29-1; clone_size: NA; d_call: TRBD1; cdr3_aa: CSGSTGGVEQYF; cdr3_nt: TGCAGCGGTTCGACAGGGGGCGTCGAGCAGTACTTC
j_call: TRBJ2-3; v_call: TRBV6-5; clone_size: NA; d_call: TRBD2; cdr3_aa: CASSLAGGPDTQYF; cdr3_nt: TGTGCCAGCAGTTTAGCGGGGGGGCCAGATACGCAGTATTTT
j_call: TRBJ1-3; v_call: TRBV19; clone_size: NA; d_call: NA; cdr3_aa: CASTSAGSGNTIYF; cdr3_nt: TGTGCCAGTACATCGGCAGGGTCTGGAAACACCATATATTTT